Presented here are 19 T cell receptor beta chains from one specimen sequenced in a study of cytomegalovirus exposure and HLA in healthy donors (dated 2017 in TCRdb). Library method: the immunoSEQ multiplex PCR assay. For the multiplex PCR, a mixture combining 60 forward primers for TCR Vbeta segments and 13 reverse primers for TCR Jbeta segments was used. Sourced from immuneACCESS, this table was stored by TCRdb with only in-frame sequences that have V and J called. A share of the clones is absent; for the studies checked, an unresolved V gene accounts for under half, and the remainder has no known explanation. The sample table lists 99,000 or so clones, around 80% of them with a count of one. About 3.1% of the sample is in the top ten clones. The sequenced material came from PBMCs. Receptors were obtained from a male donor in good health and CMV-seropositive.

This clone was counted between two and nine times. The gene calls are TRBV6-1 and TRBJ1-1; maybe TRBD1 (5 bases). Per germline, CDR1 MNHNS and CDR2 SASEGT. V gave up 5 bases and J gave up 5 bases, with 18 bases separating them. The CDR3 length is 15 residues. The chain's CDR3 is CASSTSPGGGTEAFF. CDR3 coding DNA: TGTGCCAGCAGTACTTCTCCGGGCGGGGGGACTGAAGCTTTCTTT.

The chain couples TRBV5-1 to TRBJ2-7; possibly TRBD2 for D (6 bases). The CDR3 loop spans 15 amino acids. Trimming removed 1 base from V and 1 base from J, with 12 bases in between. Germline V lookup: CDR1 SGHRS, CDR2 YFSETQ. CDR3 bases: TGCGCCAGCAGCTTGATCGGCGGAGGGTCCTACGAGCAGTACTTC. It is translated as CASSLIGGGSYEQYF.

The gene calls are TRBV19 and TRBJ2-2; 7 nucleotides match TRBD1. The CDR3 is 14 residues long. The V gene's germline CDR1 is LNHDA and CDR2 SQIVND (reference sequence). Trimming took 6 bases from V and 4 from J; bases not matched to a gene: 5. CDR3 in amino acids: CASSRDRVTGELFF. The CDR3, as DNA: TGTGCCAGTAGCCGAGACAGGGTCACCGGGGAGCTGTTTTTT.

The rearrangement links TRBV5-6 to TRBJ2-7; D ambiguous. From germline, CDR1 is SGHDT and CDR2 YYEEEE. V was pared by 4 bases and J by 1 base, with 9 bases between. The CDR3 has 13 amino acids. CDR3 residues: CASSPFLSYEQYF. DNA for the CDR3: TGTGCCAGCAGCCCTTTTCTATCCTACGAGCAGTACTTC.

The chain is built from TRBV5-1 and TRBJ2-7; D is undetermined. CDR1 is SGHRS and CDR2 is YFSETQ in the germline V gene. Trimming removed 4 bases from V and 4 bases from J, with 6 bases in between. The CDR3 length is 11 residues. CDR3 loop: CASSQNYEQYF. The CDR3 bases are TGCGCCAGCAGCCAGAATTACGAGCAGTACTTC.

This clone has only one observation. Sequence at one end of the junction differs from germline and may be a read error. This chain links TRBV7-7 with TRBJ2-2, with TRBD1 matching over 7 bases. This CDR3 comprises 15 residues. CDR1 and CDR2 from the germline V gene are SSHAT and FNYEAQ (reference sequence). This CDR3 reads CASSLDRVNTGELFF. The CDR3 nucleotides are TGTGCTAGCAGCTTAGACAGGGTCAACACCGGGGAGCTGTTTTTT. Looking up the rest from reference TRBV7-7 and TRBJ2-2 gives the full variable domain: GAGVSQSPRYKVTKRGQDVTLRCDPISSHATLYWYQQALGQGPEFLTYFNYEAQPDKSGLPSDRFSAERPEGSISTLTIQRTEQRDSAMYRCASSLDRVNTGELFFGEGSRLTVL.

The CDR3 reads CASSRGTQETQYF. In nucleotides, the CDR3 is TGTGCCAGTAGTAGAGGGACACAAGAGACCCAGTACTTC. The chain couples TRBV19 to TRBJ2-5, with D possibly matching TRBD1 (6 bases). The CDR3 consists of 13 residues. Germline assignment: CDR1 LNHDA and CDR2 SQIVND (reference sequence). V lost 4 bases to trimming and J lost 2 bases, with 8 bases between them.

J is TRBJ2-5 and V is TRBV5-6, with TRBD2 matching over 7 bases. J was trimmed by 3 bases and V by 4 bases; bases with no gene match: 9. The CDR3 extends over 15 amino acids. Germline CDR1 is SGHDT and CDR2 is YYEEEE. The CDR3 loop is CASSRGAGREETQYF. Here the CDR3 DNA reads TGTGCCAGCAGCCGAGGGGCGGGGAGGGAAGAGACCCAGTACTTC.

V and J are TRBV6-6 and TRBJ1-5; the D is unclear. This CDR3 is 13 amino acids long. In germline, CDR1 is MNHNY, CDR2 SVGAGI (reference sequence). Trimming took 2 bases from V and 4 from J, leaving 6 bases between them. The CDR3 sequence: CASSYGRNQPQHF. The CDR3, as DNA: TGTGCCAGCAGTTACGGTCGGAATCAGCCCCAGCATTTT.

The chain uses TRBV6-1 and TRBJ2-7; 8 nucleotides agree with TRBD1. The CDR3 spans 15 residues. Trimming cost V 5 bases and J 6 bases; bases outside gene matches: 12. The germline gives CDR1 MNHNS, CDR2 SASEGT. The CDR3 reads CASSLSRSGTGEQYF. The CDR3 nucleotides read TGTGCCAGCAGTCTATCCCGGTCAGGGACAGGCGAGCAGTACTTC.

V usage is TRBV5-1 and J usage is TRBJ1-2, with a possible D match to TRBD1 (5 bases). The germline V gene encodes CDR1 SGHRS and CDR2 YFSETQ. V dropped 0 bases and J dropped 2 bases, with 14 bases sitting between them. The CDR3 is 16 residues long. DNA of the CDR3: TGCGCCAGCAGCTTGGAGGGGCAGCTACTAAACTATGGCTACACCTTC. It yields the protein CASSLEGQLLNYGYTF.

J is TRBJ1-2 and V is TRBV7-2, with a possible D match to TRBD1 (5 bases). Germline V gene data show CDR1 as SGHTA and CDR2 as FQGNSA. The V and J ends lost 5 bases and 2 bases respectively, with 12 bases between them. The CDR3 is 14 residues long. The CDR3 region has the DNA TGTGCCAGCAGCCTAGAACCAGGGAACTATGGCTACACCTTC. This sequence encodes CASSLEPGNYGYTF.

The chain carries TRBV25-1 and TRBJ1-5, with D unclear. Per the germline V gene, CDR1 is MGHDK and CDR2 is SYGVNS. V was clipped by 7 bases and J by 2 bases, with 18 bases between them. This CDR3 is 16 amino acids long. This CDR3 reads CASTMGRANGNQPQHF. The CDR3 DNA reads TGTGCCAGCACTATGGGGAGGGCGAACGGCAATCAGCCCCAGCATTTT.

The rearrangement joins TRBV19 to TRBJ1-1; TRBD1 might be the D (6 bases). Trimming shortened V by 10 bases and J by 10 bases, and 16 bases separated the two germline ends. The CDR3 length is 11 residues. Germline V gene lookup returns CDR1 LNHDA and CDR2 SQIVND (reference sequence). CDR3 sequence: CATEGGSLAFF. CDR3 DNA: TGTGCCACCGAAGGGGGATCGTTAGCTTTCTTT.

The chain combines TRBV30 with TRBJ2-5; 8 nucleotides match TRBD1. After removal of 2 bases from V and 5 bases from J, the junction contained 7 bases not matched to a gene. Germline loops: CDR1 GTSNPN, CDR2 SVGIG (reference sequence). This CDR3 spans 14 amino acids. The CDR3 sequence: CAWSQGQVRETQYF. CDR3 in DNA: TGTGCCTGGAGTCAGGGACAGGTCAGGGAGACCCAGTACTTC.

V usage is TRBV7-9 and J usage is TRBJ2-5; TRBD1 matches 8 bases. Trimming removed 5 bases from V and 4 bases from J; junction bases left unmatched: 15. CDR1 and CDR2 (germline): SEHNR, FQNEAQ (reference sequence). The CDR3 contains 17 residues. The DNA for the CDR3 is TGTGCCAGCAGCCTCGGACAGGGACAAATTGAGGGAGAGACCCAGTACTTC. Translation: CASSLGQGQIEGETQYF.

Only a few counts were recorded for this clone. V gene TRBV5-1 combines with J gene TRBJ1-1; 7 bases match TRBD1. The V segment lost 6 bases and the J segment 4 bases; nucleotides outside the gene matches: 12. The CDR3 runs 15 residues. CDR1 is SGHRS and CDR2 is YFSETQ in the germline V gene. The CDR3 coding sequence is TGCGCCAGCACCCCATTCCAGGGGGACGGCACTGAAGCTTTCTTT. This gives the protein CASTPFQGDGTEAFF.

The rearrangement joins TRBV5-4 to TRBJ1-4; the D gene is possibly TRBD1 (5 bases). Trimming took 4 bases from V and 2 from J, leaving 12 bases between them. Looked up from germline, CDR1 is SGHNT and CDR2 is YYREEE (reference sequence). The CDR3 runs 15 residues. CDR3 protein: CASSLGGGTNEKLFF. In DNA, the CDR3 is TGTGCCAGCAGCCTTGGGGGGGGGACTAATGAAAAACTGTTTTTT.

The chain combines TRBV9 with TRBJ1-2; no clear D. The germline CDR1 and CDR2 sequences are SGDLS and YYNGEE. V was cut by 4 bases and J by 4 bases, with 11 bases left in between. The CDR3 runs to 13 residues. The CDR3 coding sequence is TGTGCCAGCAGCCCCGGAGTCCCCTATGGCTACACCTTC. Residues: CASSPGVPYGYTF. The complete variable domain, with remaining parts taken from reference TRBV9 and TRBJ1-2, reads DSGVTQTPKHLITATGQRVTLRCSPRSGDLSVYWYQQSLDQGLQFLIQYYNGEERAKGNILERFSAQQFPDLHSELNLSSLELGDSALYFCASSPGVPYGYTFGSGTRLTVV.